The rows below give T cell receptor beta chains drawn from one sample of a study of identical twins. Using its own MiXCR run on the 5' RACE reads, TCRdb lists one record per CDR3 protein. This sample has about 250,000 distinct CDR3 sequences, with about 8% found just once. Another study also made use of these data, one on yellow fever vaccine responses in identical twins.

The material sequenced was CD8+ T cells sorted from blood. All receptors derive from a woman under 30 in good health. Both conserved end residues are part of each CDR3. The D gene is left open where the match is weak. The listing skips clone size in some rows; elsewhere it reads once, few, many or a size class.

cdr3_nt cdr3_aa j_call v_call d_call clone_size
TGTGCCAGCCACTCGGGGGGTGAGCAGTACTTC CASHSGGEQYF TRBJ2-7 TRBV27 TRBD2 .
TGTGCCAGCAGCCCGTTACCCTACGAGCAGTACTTC CASSPLPYEQYF TRBJ2-7 TRBV12-3/TRBV12-4 . many
TGCGCCAGCAGCCAGGATAGTACAGGGGCAAAGAACATTCAGTACTTC CASSQDSTGAKNIQYF TRBJ2-4 TRBV4-3 TRBD1 many
TGTGCCAGCAGCCAGAAATTATACAATGAGCAGTTCTTC CASSQKLYNEQFF TRBJ2-1 TRBV4-2 . .
TGTGCCTGGAGTGTGGAAGGCTACACCGGGGAGCTGTTTTTT CAWSVEGYTGELFF TRBJ2-2 TRBV30 . few
TGCGCCAGCAGCCCATCAAGCGGGGGCTACTCCTACAATGAGCAGTTCTTC CASSPSSGGYSYNEQFF TRBJ2-1 TRBV4-1 TRBD2 .
TGTGCCAGCAGCTCTGGACTAGCGGGGGCTCTTCCGACAGATACGCAGTATTTT CASSSGLAGALPTDTQYF TRBJ2-3 TRBV5-5 TRBD2 .
TGTGCCAGCACGGGCCTAGCCCCTAGCTACGAGCAGTACTTC CASTGLAPSYEQYF TRBJ2-7 TRBV6-1 . .
TGTGCCAGCAGCTTAGCTTTTGGGACAGAAGCTTTCTTT CASSLAFGTEAFF TRBJ1-1 TRBV7-9 . many
TGTGCCAGCAGCACCCCCGGTGAGCAGTTCTTC CASSTPGEQFF TRBJ2-1 TRBV7-9 . few
TGTGCCATCAGTGAGTCGATTCGGGGAGATACGCAGTATTTT CAISESIRGDTQYF TRBJ2-3 TRBV10-3 . many
TGTGCCAGCAGTTACCTGATAGCGACAGATACGCAGTATTTT CASSYLIATDTQYF TRBJ2-3 TRBV6-2/TRBV6-3 . .
TGTGCCAGCAGCTTGGCTTTGTCCGGGGCCAACGTCCTGACTTTC CASSLALSGANVLTF TRBJ2-6 TRBV5-6 . .
TGCAGTGCTAGAAGGTCCCCTATTAGAGGGGTCCACAATGAGCAGTTCTTC CSARRSPIRGVHNEQFF TRBJ2-1 TRBV20-1 . few
TGTGCCAGCAGTTACGAGGCCGGGGAGCTGTTTTTT CASSYEAGELFF TRBJ2-2 TRBV6-2/TRBV6-3 . few
TGTGCCAGCAGTGTGGGACTAGCGGGAGCCGCGTTTACCCAGACCCAGTACTTC CASSVGLAGAAFTQTQYF TRBJ2-5 TRBV27 TRBD2 few
TGTGCCAGCAGCGTAGAGAATAGCGGGGTTCGCACAGATACGCAGTATTTT CASSVENSGVRTDTQYF TRBJ2-3 TRBV11-2 TRBD2 few
TGTGCCAGCAGCCAGGGGGGTCAGGGCACCTACGAGCAGTACTTC CASSQGGQGTYEQYF TRBJ2-7 TRBV9 . many
TGTGCCATCATCCCCCTCGGGATGTTTTTT CAIIPLGMFF TRBJ1-4 TRBV10-3 . few
TGTGCCAGCAGCAACCGGGACTCCCAACTCATCAATGAGCAGTTCTTC CASSNRDSQLINEQFF TRBJ2-1 TRBV7-9 . .
TGCGCCAGCAGCACCCTAGCGGGGGCAGCCTACAATGAGCAGTTCTTC CASSTLAGAAYNEQFF TRBJ2-1 TRBV4-3 TRBD2 .
TGCGCCAGCAGCCAAGACCTCGTCAACGAGCAGTTCTTC CASSQDLVNEQFF TRBJ2-1 TRBV4-3 . few
TGTGCCAGCAGCAGCGGGAGCCCCTACGAGCAGTACTTC CASSSGSPYEQYF TRBJ2-7 TRBV27 TRBD2 many
TGTGCCAGCAGTTTAAGGGCCCGCGCCGGGGAGCTGTTTTTT CASSLRARAGELFF TRBJ2-2 TRBV6-5 . many
TGTGCCAGCAGCTTACCCTCAACCTACGAGCAGTACTTC CASSLPSTYEQYF TRBJ2-7 TRBV7-9 . many
TGTGCCAGCAGCTTAATAGACAGGGACAACTATGGCTACACCTTC CASSLIDRDNYGYTF TRBJ1-2 TRBV7-9 TRBD1 .
TGCAGTGCTAGACTCCAGTCCGGGACAAAAAGGGGGACCCAGTACTTC CSARLQSGTKRGTQYF TRBJ2-5 TRBV20-1 . .
TGTGCCAGCAGCGTAGGGGGTCCCTCCTACGAGCAGTACTTC CASSVGGPSYEQYF TRBJ2-7 TRBV9 . few
TGTGCCACCAGTGATTTTCCGGACAGACGGGAGCAGTTCTTC CATSDFPDRREQFF TRBJ2-1 TRBV24-1 . many
TGTGCCAGCAGTTATGGACAGGGGGCAACCGGGGAGCTGTTTTTT CASSYGQGATGELFF TRBJ2-2 TRBV12-3/TRBV12-4 TRBD1 .
TGCAGCGTTGTCTGGCGGGAGTTCCGGACGGATACGCAGTATTTT CSVVWREFRTDTQYF TRBJ2-3 TRBV29-1 TRBD2 many
TGCGCCAGCAGCCGGGACATGGAACCTGAAGCTTTCTTT CASSRDMEPEAFF TRBJ1-1 TRBV5-1 . many
TGTGCCAGCAGCTTCCCTGATAGCGGGAGCCACGGGGAGCTGTTTTTT CASSFPDSGSHGELFF TRBJ2-2 TRBV11-2 TRBD2 few
TGCGCCAGCAGCCAAGATCGGGGGAGGGACAATGAGCAGTTCTTC CASSQDRGRDNEQFF TRBJ2-1 TRBV4-3 TRBD2 .
TGTGCCAGCAGCAAGACCGGGACTTCAGATGAAAAACTGTTTTTT CASSKTGTSDEKLFF TRBJ1-4 TRBV28 . few
TGTGCCAGCAGTTTAATCGCCCTCTCCTACGAGCAGTACTTC CASSLIALSYEQYF TRBJ2-7 TRBV28 . .
TGTGCCAGCAGCTTAAGGCCACGGGCCTACGAGCAGTACTTC CASSLRPRAYEQYF TRBJ2-7 TRBV5-6 . .
TGCGCCAGCAGCCAAGCTCCTGGGTGGGAGTACGAGCAGTACTTC CASSQAPGWEYEQYF TRBJ2-7 TRBV4-3 . few
TGTGCCAGCAGTTTGCGGACGTCAGTCCGTACTGAGCAGTTCTTC CASSLRTSVRTEQFF TRBJ2-1 TRBV7-9 . many
TGTGCCAGCAGCTTTAGACTAGCGGTCACAGATACGCAGTATTTT CASSFRLAVTDTQYF TRBJ2-3 TRBV7-2 TRBD2 many
TGCAGTGCTAGAGTGCTCTCCCGGGACTCCCCCACAGATACGCAGTATTTT CSARVLSRDSPTDTQYF TRBJ2-3 TRBV20-1 . .
TGTGCCAGCAGCTTAGACGGGTTCGAGCAGTTCTTC CASSLDGFEQFF TRBJ2-1 TRBV7-2 . many
TGTGCCAGCAGCCAAGATGGGAAAGGGACTATAGCATTCTACGAGCAGTACTTC CASSQDGKGTIAFYEQYF TRBJ2-7 TRBV14 TRBD2 .
TGCAGCGTTGTGGGTCGGGAGGGTAGCTCCTACGAGCAGTACTTC CSVVGREGSSYEQYF TRBJ2-7 TRBV29-1 TRBD2 few
TGTGCCAGCAGTCTAGGACGCCTTACCTACAACCAAGAGACCCAGTACTTC CASSLGRLTYNQETQYF TRBJ2-5 TRBV28 . .
TGTGCCAGCAGCGGGACAGGGAACAGTAATCAGCCCCAGCATTTT CASSGTGNSNQPQHF TRBJ1-5 TRBV12-3/TRBV12-4 TRBD1 .
TGTGCCAGCTCACTACAGGGGTACACCGGGGAGCTGTTTTTT CASSLQGYTGELFF TRBJ2-2 TRBV7-3 TRBD1 few
TGTGCCAGCAGTTACCTGGGGACAGCTCAAGAGACCCAGTACTTC CASSYLGTAQETQYF TRBJ2-5 TRBV6-2/TRBV6-3 TRBD1 many
TGTGCCAGCAGCTACGGGGCCCACCCGTACGAGCAGTACTTC CASSYGAHPYEQYF TRBJ2-7 TRBV27 . .
TGTGCCAGCAGCTCCGGTCAGGGTCTCGAGCAGTACTTC CASSSGQGLEQYF TRBJ2-7 TRBV7-8 . .
TGTGCCAGCAGCGGAGAAGGGACTAAGAATGAGCAGTTCTTC CASSGEGTKNEQFF TRBJ2-1 TRBV11-2 TRBD2 .
TGTGCCAGCAGCTCCGGGACAAGCGGCGACGAGCAGTACTTC CASSSGTSGDEQYF TRBJ2-7 TRBV7-3 . .
TGTGCCAGCAGCCACCGACAGGGGGTCAATGAGCAGTTCTTC CASSHRQGVNEQFF TRBJ2-1 TRBV7-9 TRBD1 many
TGTGCCAGCAGTGACCCCTCGACAGGGGGTCAAGAGACCCAGTACTTC CASSDPSTGGQETQYF TRBJ2-5 TRBV2 TRBD1 many
TGCGCCAGCAGCCAAGATGCCACAGGTCGAGGGAACACTGAAGCTTTCTTT CASSQDATGRGNTEAFF TRBJ1-1 TRBV4-3 . many
TGTGCCAGCAGCCCCACCGCCGGGGCCAACGTCCTGACTTTC CASSPTAGANVLTF TRBJ2-6 TRBV6-2/TRBV6-3 . few
TGTGCCAGCAGTTTTTATACAGGGGATGGGGTCAACAATGAGCAGTTCTTC CASSFYTGDGVNNEQFF TRBJ2-1 TRBV27 TRBD1 .
TGTGCCTGGAGTGTGGACACGCGCACAGATACGCAGTATTTT CAWSVDTRTDTQYF TRBJ2-3 TRBV30 . .